Shown below are 9 T cell receptor beta chains from a single sample sequenced in a study of T-cell memory formation after mild COVID-19. TCRdb re-analysed the 5' RACE reads in MiXCR, keeping a single row per CDR3 protein. Found here are 530,000 or so distinct CDR3 sequences, roughly 17% of them singletons; the top ten hold approximately 8.1%. Sequencing was performed on PBMCs or a T cell subset sorted from them (not recorded which). These receptors all stem from an adult woman who had mild COVID-19 (a few samples of this study predate the infection). Cell type and time point are not known.

The chain carries TRBV7-7 and TRBJ2-7, with 9 positions matching TRBD1. V trimming: 1 base; J trimming: 5 bases; junction bases outside the gene matches: 6. CDR3 length: 15 amino acids. Germline V gives CDR1 SSHAT, CDR2 FNYEAQ (reference sequence). CDR3 in DNA: TGTGCCAGCAGCTTAGGGACAGGGGCGTCGAACGAGCAGTACTTC. It is translated as CASSLGTGASNEQYF. Full variable domain (outside the CDR3, taken from reference TRBV7-7 and TRBJ2-7): GAGVSQSPRYKVTKRGQDVTLRCDPISSHATLYWYQQALGQGPEFLTYFNYEAQPDKSGLPSDRFSAERPEGSISTLTIQRTEQRDSAMYRCASSLGTGASNEQYFGPGTRLTVT.

This clonotype occurred many times. The chain combines TRBV5-6 with TRBJ1-1; D is undetermined. CDR1 SGHDT and CDR2 YYEEEE come from the germline V gene. This CDR3 region has 12 residues. V lost 5 bases and J 6 bases, leaving 11 bases between the germline ends. CDR3 nucleotides: TGTGCCAGCAGTACCGGGAAGGCTGAAGCTTTCTTT. Translation: CASSTGKAEAFF.

The chain carries TRBV24-1 and TRBJ2-2; weak D call: TRBD2 (5 bases). Germline V CDR1 and CDR2: KGHDR, SFDVKD. This CDR3 has 14 amino acids. V lost 4 bases and J 7 bases, leaving 12 bases between the germline ends. The CDR3 sequence: CATSDLRENGELFF. The DNA of the CDR3 is TGTGCCACCAGTGACCTAAGGGAGAACGGGGAGCTGTTTTTT.

This clonotype was seen ten or more times. J is TRBJ1-2 and V is TRBV7-9; TRBD1 matches at 7 bases. Per germline, CDR1 SEHNR and CDR2 FQNEAQ (reference sequence). This CDR3 comprises 16 residues. V lost 3 bases, J lost 6 bases, and 13 bases stayed unmatched. This CDR3 is CASSFLGQPLRDGYTF. CDR3 DNA sequence: TGTGCCAGCAGCTTCCTGGGACAGCCCCTAAGGGATGGCTACACCTTC.

The chain has TRBV4-1 and TRBJ2-2; 8 nucleotides align to TRBD1. The CDR3 length is 14 residues. V lost 0 bases and J lost 8; bases outside the gene matches: 2. Germline CDR1 MGHRA, CDR2 YSYEKL. The CDR3 nucleotides read TGCGCCAGCAGCCAAGACCAGGGGGCAGGGGAGCTGTTTTTT. This codes for CASSQDQGAGELFF.

This sequence joins TRBV20-1 and TRBJ2-5; TRBD2 agrees at 10 bases. Germline V gene sequence: CDR1 DFQATT, CDR2 SNEGSKA (reference sequence). The CDR3 has 17 amino acids. With 0 bases clipped from V and 5 bases from J, the junction kept 12 bases outside the gene matches. Here the CDR3 reads CSARDSPAGGPGETQYF. CDR3 nucleotides: TGCAGTGCTAGAGACAGCCCAGCGGGAGGGCCGGGGGAGACCCAGTACTTC.

V is TRBV10-3 and J is TRBJ2-1; a weak D match, TRBD1 (5 bases). Deletions cut 0 bases from V and 7 bases from J, with 10 bases between. The CDR3 is 14 residues long. CDR1 is ENHRY, CDR2 SYGVKD, per germline. The CDR3 here is CAISESARVNEQFF. The CDR3 bases are TGTGCCATCAGTGAGTCGGCCAGGGTGAATGAGCAGTTCTTC.

J is TRBJ1-1 and V is TRBV30; 8 bases line up with TRBD1. Per the germline V gene, CDR1 is GTSNPN and CDR2 is SVGIG (reference sequence). Unmatched junction bases numbered 6, after V lost 0 bases and J lost 0 bases. The CDR3 has 16 amino acids. DNA of the CDR3: TGTGCCTGGAGTGTACGCAGGGGGCTGGTGAACACTGAAGCTTTCTTT. This codes for CAWSVRRGLVNTEAFF.

The chain combines TRBV7-9 with TRBJ1-2; D is undetermined. CDR3 length: 14 residues. Germline V CDR1 and CDR2: SEHNR, FQNEAQ (reference sequence). V dropped 5 bases and J dropped 6 bases, with 16 bases sitting between them. In DNA, the CDR3 is TGTGCCAGCAGCGTAACAGCGGGCATCGATGGCTACACCTTC. Amino acid sequence: CASSVTAGIDGYTF.